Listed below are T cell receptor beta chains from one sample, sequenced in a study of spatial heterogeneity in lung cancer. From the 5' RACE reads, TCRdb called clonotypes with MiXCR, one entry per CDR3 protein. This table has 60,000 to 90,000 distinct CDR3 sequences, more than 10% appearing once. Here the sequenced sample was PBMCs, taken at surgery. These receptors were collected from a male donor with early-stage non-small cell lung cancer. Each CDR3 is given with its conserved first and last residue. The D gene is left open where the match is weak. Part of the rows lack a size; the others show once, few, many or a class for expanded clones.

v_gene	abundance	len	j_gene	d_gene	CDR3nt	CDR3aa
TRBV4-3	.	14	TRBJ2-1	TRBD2	TGCGCCAGCAGCCAAGATTCTAGCGGGAGGAAGGAGTTCTTC	CASSQDSSGRKEFF
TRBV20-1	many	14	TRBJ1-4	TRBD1	TGCAGTGCTAGTCCCGGACAGGGGAGAGAAAAACTGTTTTTT	CSASPGQGREKLFF
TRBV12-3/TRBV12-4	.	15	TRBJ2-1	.	TGTGCCAGCAGCCTCTCTCATAGCTCCTACAATGAGCAGTTCTTC	CASSLSHSSYNEQFF
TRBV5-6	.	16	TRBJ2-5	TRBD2	TGTGCCAGCAGCTTGATCGGGCGGGAGGGCCCCGAGACCCAGTACTTC	CASSLIGREGPETQYF
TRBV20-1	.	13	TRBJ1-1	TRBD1	TGCAGTGCTAAAGGCAGGGGGCAAGTTGAAGCTTTCTTT	CSAKGRGQVEAFF
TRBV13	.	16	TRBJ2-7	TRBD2	TGTGCCAGCAGCGCCCTAGCGGGAGGCCCCCCTTACGAGCAGTACTTC	CASSALAGGPPYEQYF
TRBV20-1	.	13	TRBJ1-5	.	TGCAGTGCTAGGGTCAACACGGGAGAGCCCCAGCATTTT	CSARVNTGEPQHF
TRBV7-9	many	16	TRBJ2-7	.	TGTGCCAGCAGCCCCGCTTGGGGAGCCGGCGCCTACGAGCAGTACTTC	CASSPAWGAGAYEQYF
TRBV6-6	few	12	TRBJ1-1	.	TGTGCCAGCAGAGCTTTGAACACTGAAGCTTTCTTT	CASRALNTEAFF
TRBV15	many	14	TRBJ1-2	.	TGTGCCACCAGCAGAGACCGGAGCCTCTATGGCTACACCTTC	CATSRDRSLYGYTF
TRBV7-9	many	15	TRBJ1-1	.	TGTGCCAGCAGCTTCGTACGGGGAATTGATCCTGAAGCTTTCTTT	CASSFVRGIDPEAFF
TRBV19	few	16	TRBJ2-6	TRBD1	TGTGCCAGTAGTATAATCAGGGGGACTGGGGCCAACGTCCTGACTTTC	CASSIIRGTGANVLTF
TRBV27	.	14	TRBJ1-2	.	TGTGCCAGCAGTAATCTCCAGGGAAAATATGGCTACACCTTC	CASSNLQGKYGYTF
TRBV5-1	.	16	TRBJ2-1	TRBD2	TGCGCCAGCTCCCCCCCCGGTCTAGCGGGTCTAAATGAGCAGTTCTTC	CASSPPGLAGLNEQFF
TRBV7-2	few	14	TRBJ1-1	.	TGTGCCAGCAGCTTAAAGGCGCGGGGCACTGAAGCTTTCTTT	CASSLKARGTEAFF
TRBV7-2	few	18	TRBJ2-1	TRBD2	TGTGCCAGCAGCTTATCTACACAGACTAGCGGGAGAACCAATGAGCAGTTCTTC	CASSLSTQTSGRTNEQFF
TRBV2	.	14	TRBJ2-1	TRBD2	TGTGCCAGCACAGAGGGACTAGCGTCCCATGAGCAGTTCTTC	CASTEGLASHEQFF
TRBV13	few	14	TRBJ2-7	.	TGTGCCAGCAGCTTAGGTTACGACTCCTACGAGCAGTACTTC	CASSLGYDSYEQYF
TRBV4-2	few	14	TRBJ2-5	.	TGTGCCAGCAGCCAAGCCCCGGGCGAGGAGACCCAGTACTTC	CASSQAPGEETQYF
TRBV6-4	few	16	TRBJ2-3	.	TGTGCCAGCAGCGTAGGACCCCCCGGAGGCACAGATACGCAGTATTTT	CASSVGPPGGTDTQYF
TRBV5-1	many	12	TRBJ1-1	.	TGCGCCAGCAGCTTATCGGGGACTGAAGCTTTCTTT	CASSLSGTEAFF
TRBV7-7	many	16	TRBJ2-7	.	TGTGCCAGCAGCTTAGGGGCCCCCGGTTTGGTAGGAGAGCAGTACTTC	CASSLGAPGLVGEQYF
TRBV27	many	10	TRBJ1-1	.	TGTGCCAGCGGCAGGGTTGAAGCTTTCTTT	CASGRVEAFF
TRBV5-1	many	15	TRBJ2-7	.	TGCGCCAGCAGCTTCGGCCTAGGCAGCTCCTACGAGCAGTACTTC	CASSFGLGSSYEQYF
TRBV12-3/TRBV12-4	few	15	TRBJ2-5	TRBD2	TGTGCCAGCAGTTGGTCTAGCGGGGCCGTGGAGACCCAGTACTTC	CASSWSSGAVETQYF
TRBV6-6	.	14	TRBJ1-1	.	TGTGCCAGCAGTTACGGGGCGCAGGGCACTGAAGCTTTCTTT	CASSYGAQGTEAFF